These T cell receptor beta chains were read from a single sample in a study of blood T cells in healthy people across ages. TCRdb processed the 5' RACE reads anew with MiXCR; each CDR3 protein has one entry. Among over 1,500,000 distinct CDR3 sequences listed, around half were seen once. Sequences were obtained from blood. These receptors came from a woman aged 40 to 50 in good health. Both conserved end residues are part of each CDR3. A D gene is named only where the DNA matches it firmly. Some rows mark clone size as missing; the rest say once, few, many or name a class of expanded clone.

j_call | d_call | v_call | clone_size | cdr3_aa | cdr3_nt
TRBJ1-2 | TRBD1 | TRBV11-3 | few | CASRSAGTGAEGYTF | TGTGCCAGCAGGTCCGCCGGGACAGGGGCTGAAGGCTACACCTTC
TRBJ1-5 | TRBD1 | TRBV20-1 | few | CSARTGGDQPQHF | TGCAGTGCTAGGACAGGGGGGGATCAGCCCCAGCATTTT
TRBJ1-5 | NA | TRBV4-2 | NA | CASSQDYNQPQHF | TGTGCCAGCAGCCAAGATTACAATCAGCCCCAGCATTTT
TRBJ2-7 | NA | TRBV5-1 | NA | CASSSAIEQGYEQYF | TGCGCCAGCAGCTCGGCCATCGAACAGGGCTACGAGCAGTACTTC
TRBJ2-3 | TRBD2 | TRBV20-1 | NA | CSARDRSSGGLDTQYF | TGCAGTGCTAGAGATAGGAGTAGCGGGGGGTTAGATACGCAGTATTTT
TRBJ2-3 | NA | TRBV27 | few | CASSLVDSDTQYF | TGTGCCAGCAGTTTAGTCGATTCCGATACGCAGTATTTT
TRBJ2-7 | NA | TRBV20-1 | few | CSARDPAGRSHEQYF | TGCAGTGCTAGAGATCCGGCAGGACGATCCCACGAGCAGTACTTC
TRBJ2-3 | NA | TRBV5-1 | few | CASSLEVPEDTQYF | TGCGCCAGCAGCTTGGAGGTACCAGAGGATACGCAGTATTTT
TRBJ1-4 | NA | TRBV5-6 | NA | CASSLAQRRGEKLFF | TGTGCCAGCAGCTTGGCGCAACGCCGAGGAGAAAAACTGTTTTTT
TRBJ2-1 | TRBD1 | TRBV5-4 | NA | CASSFPDRGGNEQFF | TGTGCCAGCAGCTTCCCGGACAGGGGAGGCAATGAGCAGTTCTTC
TRBJ2-7 | NA | TRBV4-1 | once | CASSQLEGLNEQYF | TGCGCCAGCAGCCAACTAGAAGGGTTGAATGAGCAGTACTTC
TRBJ2-6 | TRBD2 | TRBV13 | NA | CAGRGPGANVLTF | TGTGCCGGGAGGGGTCCTGGGGCCAACGTCCTGACTTTC
TRBJ2-1 | TRBD2 | TRBV5-1 | NA | CASSRSGTTYNEQFF | TGCGCCAGCAGCCGCTCCGGGACTACCTACAATGAGCAGTTCTTC